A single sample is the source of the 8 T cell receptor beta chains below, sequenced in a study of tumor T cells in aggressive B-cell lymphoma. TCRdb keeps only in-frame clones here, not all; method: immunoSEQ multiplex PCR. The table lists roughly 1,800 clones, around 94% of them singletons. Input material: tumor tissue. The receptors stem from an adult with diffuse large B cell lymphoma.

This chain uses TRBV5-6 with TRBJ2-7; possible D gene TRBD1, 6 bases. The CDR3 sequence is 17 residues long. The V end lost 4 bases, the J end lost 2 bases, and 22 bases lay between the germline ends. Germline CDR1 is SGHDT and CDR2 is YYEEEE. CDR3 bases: TGTGCCAGCAGCCCCATAGGGCCAGGGGTAATTGCCTACGAGCAGTACTTC. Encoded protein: CASSPIGPGVIAYEQYF.

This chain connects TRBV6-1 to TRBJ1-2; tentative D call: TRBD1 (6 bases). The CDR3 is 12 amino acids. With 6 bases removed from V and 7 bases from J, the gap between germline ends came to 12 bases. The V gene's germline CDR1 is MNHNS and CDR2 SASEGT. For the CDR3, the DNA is TGTGCCAGCAGCCCGCGACAGGCTGGCTACACCTTC. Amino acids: CASSPRQAGYTF.

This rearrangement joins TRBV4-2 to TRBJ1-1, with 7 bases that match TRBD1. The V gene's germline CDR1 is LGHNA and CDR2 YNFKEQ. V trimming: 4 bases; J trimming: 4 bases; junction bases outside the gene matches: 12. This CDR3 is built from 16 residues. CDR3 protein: CASSLRDSEGSTEAFF. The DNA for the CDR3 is TGTGCCAGCAGCCTCCGGGACAGTGAGGGTAGCACTGAAGCTTTCTTT.

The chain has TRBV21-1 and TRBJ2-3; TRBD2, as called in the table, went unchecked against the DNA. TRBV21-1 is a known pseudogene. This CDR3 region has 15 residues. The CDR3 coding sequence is TGTGCCAGCAGCAATTGGGCGGGAGGGGTAGATACGCAGTATTTT. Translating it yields CASSNWAGGVDTQYF.

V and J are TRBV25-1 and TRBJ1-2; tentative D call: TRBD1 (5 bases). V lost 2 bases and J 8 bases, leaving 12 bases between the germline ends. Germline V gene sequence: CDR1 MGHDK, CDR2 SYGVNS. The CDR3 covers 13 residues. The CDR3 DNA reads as TGTGCCAGCAGTGAAAACTCCCGGGGGGGCTACACCTTC. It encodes CASSENSRGGYTF.

The CDR3 DNA reads as TGTGCAAGTCGCTTAGGCCCCCGGGGGACTCCGGCGGTGAATGAGCAGTTCTTC. Residues: CASRLGPRGTPAVNEQFF. The rearrangement uses TRBV12-2 and TRBJ2-1; no DNA check was done on the table's D call, TRBD2. TRBV12-2 is a listed pseudogene. The CDR3 contains 18 residues.

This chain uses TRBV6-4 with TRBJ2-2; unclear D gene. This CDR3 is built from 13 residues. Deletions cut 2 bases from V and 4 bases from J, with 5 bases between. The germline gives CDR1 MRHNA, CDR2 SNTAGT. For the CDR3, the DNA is TGTGCCAGCAGTGACGGGCGCACCGGGGAGCTGTTTTTT. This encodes CASSDGRTGELFF.

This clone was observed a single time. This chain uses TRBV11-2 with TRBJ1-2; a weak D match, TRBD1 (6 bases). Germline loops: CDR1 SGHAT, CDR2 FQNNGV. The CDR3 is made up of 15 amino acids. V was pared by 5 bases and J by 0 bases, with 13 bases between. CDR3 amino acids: CASSPRTVTNYGYTF. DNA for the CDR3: TGTGCCAGCAGCCCTAGGACAGTCACTAACTATGGCTACACCTTC.